This T cell receptor (beta chain) was sequenced during a study of T cells in Graves' hyperthyroidism and ophthalmopathy. Study results and caveats: Blood also contained most expanded thyroid clonotypes above 0.001.

RNA transcripts gave rise to amplified TCR beta CDR3 regions. In the first-round RT-PCR of the TCR CDR3, the HTBI primer set was used. Each CDR3 protein gets one entry after TCRdb re-called the multiplex PCR reads with MiXCR. The sample shows 300,000 or so distinct CDR3 sequences, about 20% of them seen only once. V was cut by 10 bases and J by 7 bases, with 19 bases left in between. This CDR3 has 13 amino acids. The germline V gene has CDR1 MNHNS and CDR2 SASEGT. This clonotype has ten or more counts. Its matching antigen is unknown. This chain joins TRBV6-1 and TRBJ1-1, with D possibly being TRBD1 (6 bases). This sequence originates from a woman between 50 and 59 years old with Graves' hyperthyroidism. Specimen: blood. CDR3: CATLDRRYSEAFF. In nucleotides, the CDR3 is TGTGCCACCCTTGACAGGCGTTATAGTGAAGCTTTCTTT.